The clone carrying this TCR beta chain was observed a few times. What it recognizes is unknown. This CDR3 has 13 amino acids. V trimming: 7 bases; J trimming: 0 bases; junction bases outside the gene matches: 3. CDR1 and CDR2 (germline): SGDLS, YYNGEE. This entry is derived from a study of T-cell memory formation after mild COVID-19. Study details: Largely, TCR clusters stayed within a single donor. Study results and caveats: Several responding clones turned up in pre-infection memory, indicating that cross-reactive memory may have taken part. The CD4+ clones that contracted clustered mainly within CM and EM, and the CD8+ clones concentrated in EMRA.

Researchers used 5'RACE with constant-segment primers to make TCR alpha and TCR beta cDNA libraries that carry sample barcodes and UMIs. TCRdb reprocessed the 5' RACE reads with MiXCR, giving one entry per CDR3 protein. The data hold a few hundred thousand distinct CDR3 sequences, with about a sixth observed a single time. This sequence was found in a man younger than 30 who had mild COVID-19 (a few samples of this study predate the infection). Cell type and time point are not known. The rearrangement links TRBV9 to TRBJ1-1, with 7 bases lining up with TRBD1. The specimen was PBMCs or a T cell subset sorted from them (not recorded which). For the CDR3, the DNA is TGTGCCAGCGCGGGACAGATGAACACTGAAGCTTTCTTT. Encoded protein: CASAGQMNTEAFF. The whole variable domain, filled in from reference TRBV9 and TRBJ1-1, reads DSGVTQTPKHLITATGQRVTLRCSPRSGDLSVYWYQQSLDQGLQFLIQYYNGEERAKGNILERFSAQQFPDLHSELNLSSLELGDSALYFCASAGQMNTEAFFGQGTRLTVV.